The 5 T cell receptor beta chains listed next were all sequenced from one sample in a study of shared clonotypes between healthy human individuals. The table came from immunoSEQ multiplex PCR; TCRdb's copy has only in-frame clones and leaves some out. The table has nearly 750,000 clones, 72% seen once. What was sequenced was memory CD4+ T cells sorted from blood. Subset reported: CD45RA-negative fraction. All receptors come from a woman younger than 45 in good health.

This clone has more than one count but fewer than ten. Mismatch with germline at one junction end may stem from a read error. The V gene is TRBV6-6, the J gene TRBJ2-1; perhaps TRBD2 as D (6 bases). The CDR3 totals 11 residues. The V gene's germline CDR1 is MNHNY and CDR2 SVGAGI (reference sequence). CDR3 DNA: TGTGCCAGCAGGGCCGGGGGTGAGGAGTTCTTC. Translating it yields CASRAGGEEFF.

Notes on this clone: The sample has other DNA sequences that encode this CDR3 too. The rearrangement links TRBV27 to TRBJ1-2, with D maybe TRBD1 (6 bases). Deletions cut 5 bases from V and 4 bases from J, with 11 bases between. Germline lookup yields CDR1 MNHEY and CDR2 SMNVEV (reference sequence). This CDR3 has 13 amino acids. This chain's CDR3 is CASSVQGSYGYTF. The DNA for the CDR3 is TGTGCCAGCAGTGTACAGGGATCCTATGGCTACACCTTC.

The V gene is TRBV11-3, the J gene TRBJ2-3; D tentatively reads TRBD1 or TRBD2 (5 bases each). Germline CDR1 SGHNT, CDR2 YENEEA. The ends were cut back, 6 bases at V and 1 base at J, with 14 bases in the middle. This CDR3 region has 15 residues. This CDR3 is CASSQRDGGTDTQYF. The CDR3 DNA reads TGTGCCAGCAGTCAACGGGACGGAGGCACAGATACGCAGTATTTT.

The chain combines TRBV28 with TRBJ1-2; TRBD1 aligns across 8 bases. Trimming at V came to 4 bases and at J to 2 bases, leaving 6 bases not matched to a gene. This CDR3 comprises 15 residues. Germline V CDR1 and CDR2: MDHEN, SYDVKM. CDR3 DNA sequence: TGTGCCAGCAGTTATCCGGGACAGGCCAACTATGGCTACACCTTC. Translating it yields CASSYPGQANYGYTF.

This chain connects TRBV30 to TRBJ1-1; 9 nucleotides agree with TRBD1. Losses at the gene ends were 7 bases for V and 4 bases for J; bases not matched to a gene: 4. This CDR3 is 12 amino acids long. Germline CDR1 GTSNPN, CDR2 SVGIG (reference sequence). CDR3 sequence (DNA): TGTGCCTCCGGGACAGGGAGCACTGAAGCTTTCTTT. The encoded protein is CASGTGSTEAFF.